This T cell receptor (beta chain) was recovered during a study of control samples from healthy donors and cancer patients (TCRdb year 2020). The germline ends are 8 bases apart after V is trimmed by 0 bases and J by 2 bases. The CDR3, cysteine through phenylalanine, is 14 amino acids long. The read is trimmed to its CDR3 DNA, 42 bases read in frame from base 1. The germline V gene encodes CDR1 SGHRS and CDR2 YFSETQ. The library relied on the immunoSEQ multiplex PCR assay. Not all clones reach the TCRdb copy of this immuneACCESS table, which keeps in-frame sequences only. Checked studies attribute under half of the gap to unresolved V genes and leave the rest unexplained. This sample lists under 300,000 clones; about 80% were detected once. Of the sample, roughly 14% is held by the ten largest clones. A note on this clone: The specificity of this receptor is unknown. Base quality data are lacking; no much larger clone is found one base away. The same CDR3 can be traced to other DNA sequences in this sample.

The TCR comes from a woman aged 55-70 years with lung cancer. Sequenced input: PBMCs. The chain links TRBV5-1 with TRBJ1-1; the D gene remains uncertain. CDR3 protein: CASSLGAGNTEAFF. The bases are TGCGCCAGCAGCTTGGGGGCGGGAAACACTGAAGCTTTCTTT. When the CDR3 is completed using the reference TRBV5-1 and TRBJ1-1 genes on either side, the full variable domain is KAGVTQTPRYLIKTRGQQVTLSCSPISGHRSVSWYQQTPGQGLQFLFEYFSETQRNKGNFPGRFSGRQFSNSRSEMNVSTLELGDSALYLCASSLGAGNTEAFFGQGTRLTVV.